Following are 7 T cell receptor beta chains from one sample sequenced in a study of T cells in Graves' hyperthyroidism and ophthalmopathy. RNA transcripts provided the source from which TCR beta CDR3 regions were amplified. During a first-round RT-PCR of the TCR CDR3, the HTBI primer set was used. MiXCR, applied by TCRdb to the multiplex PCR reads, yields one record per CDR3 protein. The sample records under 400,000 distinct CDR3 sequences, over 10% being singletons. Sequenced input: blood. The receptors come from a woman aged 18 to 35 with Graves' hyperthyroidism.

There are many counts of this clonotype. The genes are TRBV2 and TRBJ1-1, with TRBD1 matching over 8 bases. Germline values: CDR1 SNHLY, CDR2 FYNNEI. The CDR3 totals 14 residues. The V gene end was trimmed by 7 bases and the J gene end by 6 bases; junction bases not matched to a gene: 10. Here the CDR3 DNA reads TGTGCCAGCATCCCCGACAGGGGAACAGCTGAAGCTTTCTTT. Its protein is CASIPDRGTAEAFF.

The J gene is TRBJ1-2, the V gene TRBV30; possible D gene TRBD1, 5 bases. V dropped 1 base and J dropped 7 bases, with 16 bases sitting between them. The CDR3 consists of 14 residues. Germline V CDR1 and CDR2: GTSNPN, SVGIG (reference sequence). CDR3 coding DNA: TGTGCCTGGAGTGATATAGTGGGGGTGGGTGGCTACACCTTC. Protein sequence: CAWSDIVGVGGYTF.

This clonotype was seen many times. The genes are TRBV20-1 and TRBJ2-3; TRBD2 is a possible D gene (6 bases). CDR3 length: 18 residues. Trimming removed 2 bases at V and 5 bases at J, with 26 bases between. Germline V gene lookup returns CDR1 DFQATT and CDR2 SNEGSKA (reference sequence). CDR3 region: CSARLQSRGGAPGDTQYF. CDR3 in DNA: TGCAGTGCTAGACTACAAAGCAGAGGAGGGGCGCCAGGAGATACGCAGTATTTT.

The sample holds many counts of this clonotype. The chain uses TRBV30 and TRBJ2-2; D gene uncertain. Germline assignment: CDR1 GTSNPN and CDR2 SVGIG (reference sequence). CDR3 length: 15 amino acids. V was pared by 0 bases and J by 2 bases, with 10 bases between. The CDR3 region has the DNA TGTGCCTGGAGTGTAGCTCAGCTCAACACCGGGGAGCTGTTTTTT. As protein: CAWSVAQLNTGELFF.

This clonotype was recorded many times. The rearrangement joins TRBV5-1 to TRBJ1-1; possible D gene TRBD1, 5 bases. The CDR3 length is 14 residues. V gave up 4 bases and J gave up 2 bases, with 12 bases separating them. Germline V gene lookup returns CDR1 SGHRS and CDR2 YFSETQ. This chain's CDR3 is CASSAGPGNTEAFF. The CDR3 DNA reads TGCGCCAGCAGCGCGGGACCGGGAAACACTGAAGCTTTCTTT. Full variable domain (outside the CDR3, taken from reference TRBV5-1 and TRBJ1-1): KAGVTQTPRYLIKTRGQQVTLSCSPISGHRSVSWYQQTPGQGLQFLFEYFSETQRNKGNFPGRFSGRQFSNSRSEMNVSTLELGDSALYLCASSAGPGNTEAFFGQGTRLTVV.

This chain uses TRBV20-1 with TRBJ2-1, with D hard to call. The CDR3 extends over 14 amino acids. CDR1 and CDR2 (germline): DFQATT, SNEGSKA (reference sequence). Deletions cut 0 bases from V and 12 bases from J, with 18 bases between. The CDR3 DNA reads TGCAGTGCTAGAGATAAGGTCTACACGTGGGGGCAGTTCTTC. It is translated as CSARDKVYTWGQFF.

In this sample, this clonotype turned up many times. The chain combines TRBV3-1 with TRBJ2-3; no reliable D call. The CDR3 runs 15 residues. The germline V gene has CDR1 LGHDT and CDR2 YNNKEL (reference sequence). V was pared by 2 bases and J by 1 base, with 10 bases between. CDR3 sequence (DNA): TGTGCCAGCAGCCAAAGAGCTGGAGGCACAGATACGCAGTATTTT. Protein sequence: CASSQRAGGTDTQYF.